One T cell receptor (beta chain) is described in this entry. The clone's antigen remains unknown. The record has no base qualities; no much larger clone is one base away. This sample was included in a study of blood T cell repertoires in COVID-19 (dated by TCRdb to 2018 to 2020). For context, the study as a whole: Collaborator samples came from the United States, Italy and Spain and covered acute and convalescent phases of COVID-19. The prospective study material was composed of cDNA or gDNA derived from T cells, B-cell-depleted T cells, or PBMCs. Subjects who had been exposed to COVID-19, were actively infected with it, or had recovered from it provided the deeply sampled blood TCRbeta repertoires that made up the dataset. The repertoires were released in a freely available public database meant as a resource for research on the immune response to SARS-CoV-2. Samples were obtained from the ongoing ImmuneRACE study (first 160 participants) and from about 1,300 subjects provided by 6 global collaborators. A de-identified subject ID, COVID-19 status, age in years and sex were almost always included in the sample metadata. HLA class I and class II types, where available, came from metadata supplied by the sample provider rather than from assay-based typing.

Study-wide findings and limitations: The quantity of clinical and demographic metadata differed by source and by participant and was supplied without curation.

V lost 2 bases and J lost 8 bases; the stretch between them is 15 bases long. Taken from cysteine to phenylalanine, the CDR3 has 14 residues. Only the CDR3 DNA is retained, 42 bases long and in frame from the first base. The germline V gene provides CDR1 MNHEY and CDR2 SVGAGI. TCRbeta CDR3 regions were amplified from genomic DNA by means of the immunoSEQ Assay, a bias-controlled multiplex PCR. Turning to the authors' computational methods: The number of nucleated cells in each sample was estimated from the amplification of reference gene primers within the assay. To quantify the absolute abundance of each unique TCRbeta CDR3 rearrangement, sequence reads were collapsed and filtered. Productive Simpson clonality was computed per sample as the square root of Simpson's diversity index over productive rearrangements. TCRdb limited this immuneACCESS table to in-frame rearrangements with V and J called. A share of clones is missing; checked studies link under half to unresolved V genes, and the rest is unexplained. The V and J calls and clone size are taken from that table; D and trimming were inferred from the DNA. In this sample the table shows over 200,000 clones, 75% to 90% of which occur a single time. In total, the top ten clones hold roughly 2.6% of the sample.

One collaborating source in Seattle enrolled patients while the patients were actively infected and followed the patients over time throughout the course of disease. Collaborating institutions collected whole blood in K2EDTA tubes following their own protocols. For TCRbeta analysis, collaborators shipped samples as frozen whole blood, isolated PBMCs, or DNA extracted from either of those sample types. Recombination joined TRBV6-5 with TRBJ1-2, with the D gene not confidently named. Sequencing was performed on peripheral blood. This TCR was sampled from a man aged 25-45 years with COVID-19, enrolled during active disease. The nucleotide sequence reads TGTGCCAGCAGTTACCTTTGGAGGGTAGGGGGCTACACCTTC. The resulting protein is CASSYLWRVGGYTF.